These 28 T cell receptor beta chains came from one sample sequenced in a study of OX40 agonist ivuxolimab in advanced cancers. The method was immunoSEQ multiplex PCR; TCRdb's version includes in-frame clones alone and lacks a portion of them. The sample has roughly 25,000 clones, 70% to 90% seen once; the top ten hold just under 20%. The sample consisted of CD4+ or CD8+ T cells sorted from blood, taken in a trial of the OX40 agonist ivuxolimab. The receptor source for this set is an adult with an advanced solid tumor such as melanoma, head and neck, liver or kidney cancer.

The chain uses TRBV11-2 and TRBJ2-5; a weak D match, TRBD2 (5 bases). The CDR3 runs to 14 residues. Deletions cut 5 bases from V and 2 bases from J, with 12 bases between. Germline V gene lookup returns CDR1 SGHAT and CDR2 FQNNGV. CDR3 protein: CASSGGWDQETQYF. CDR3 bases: TGTGCCAGCAGCGGAGGCTGGGATCAAGAGACCCAGTACTTC.

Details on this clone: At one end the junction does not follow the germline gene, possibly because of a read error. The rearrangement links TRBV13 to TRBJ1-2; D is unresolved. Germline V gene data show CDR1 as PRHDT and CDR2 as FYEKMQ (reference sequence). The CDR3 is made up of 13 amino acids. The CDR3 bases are TGTGCCAGCAGTCCCCAAATTTACTACGGCTACACCTTC. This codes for CASSPQIYYGYTF.

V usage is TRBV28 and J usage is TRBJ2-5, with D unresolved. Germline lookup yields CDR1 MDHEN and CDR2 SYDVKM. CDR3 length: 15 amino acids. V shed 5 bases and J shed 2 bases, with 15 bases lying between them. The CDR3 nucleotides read TGTGCCAGCAGTCGACCGCCCGGTTATCAAGAGACCCAGTACTTC. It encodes CASSRPPGYQETQYF. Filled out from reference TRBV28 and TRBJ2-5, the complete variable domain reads DVKVTQSSRYLVKRTGEKVFLECVQDMDHENMFWYRQDPGLGLRLIYFSYDVKMKEKGDIPEGYSVSREKKERFSLILESASTNQTSMYLCASSRPPGYQETQYFGPGTRLLVL.

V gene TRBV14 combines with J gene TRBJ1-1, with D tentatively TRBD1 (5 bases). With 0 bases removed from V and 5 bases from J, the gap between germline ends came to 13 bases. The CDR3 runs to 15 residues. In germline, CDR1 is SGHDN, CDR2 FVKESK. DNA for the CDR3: TGTGCCAGCAGCCAAGAACACTGGGGGAGGACTGAAGCTTTCTTT. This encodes CASSQEHWGRTEAFF.

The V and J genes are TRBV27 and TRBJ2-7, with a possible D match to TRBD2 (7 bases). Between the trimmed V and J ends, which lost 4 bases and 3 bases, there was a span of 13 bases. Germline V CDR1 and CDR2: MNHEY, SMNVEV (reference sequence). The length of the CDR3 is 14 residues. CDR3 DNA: TGTGCCAGCAGTTCTCGGGGAGGGGGCTACGAGCAGTACTTC. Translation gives CASSSRGGGYEQYF.

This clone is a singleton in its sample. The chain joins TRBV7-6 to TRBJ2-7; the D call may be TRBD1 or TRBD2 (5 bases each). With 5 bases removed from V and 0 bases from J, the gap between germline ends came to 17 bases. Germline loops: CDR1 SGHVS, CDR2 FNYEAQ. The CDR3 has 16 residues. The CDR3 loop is CASSDRDGTYSYEQYF. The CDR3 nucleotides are TGTGCCAGCAGCGACCGGGACGGAACCTACTCCTACGAGCAGTACTTC.

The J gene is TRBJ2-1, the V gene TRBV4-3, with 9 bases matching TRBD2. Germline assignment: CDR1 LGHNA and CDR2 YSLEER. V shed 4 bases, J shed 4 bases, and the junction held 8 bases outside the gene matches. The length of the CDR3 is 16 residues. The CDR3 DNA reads TGCGCCAGCAGCCTCCGCTCCGCGGGGGGGTACAATGAGCAGTTCTTC. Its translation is CASSLRSAGGYNEQFF.

This CDR3 is CASREWWGQGTDTQYF. In nucleotides, the CDR3 is TGTGCCAGCAGAGAATGGTGGGGACAGGGGACAGATACGCAGTATTTT. The chain joins TRBV7-9 to TRBJ2-3; 10 bases fit TRBD1. V lost 6 bases and J lost 3; bases outside the gene matches: 9. The CDR3 contains 16 residues. Per the germline V gene, CDR1 is SEHNR and CDR2 is FQNEAQ (reference sequence).

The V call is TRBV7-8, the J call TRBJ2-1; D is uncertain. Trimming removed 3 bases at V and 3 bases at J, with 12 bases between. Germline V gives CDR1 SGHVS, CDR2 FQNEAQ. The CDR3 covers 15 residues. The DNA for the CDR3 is TGTGCCAGCAGCTTGGGCGTCCCGGGCTACAATGAGCAGTTCTTC. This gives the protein CASSLGVPGYNEQFF.

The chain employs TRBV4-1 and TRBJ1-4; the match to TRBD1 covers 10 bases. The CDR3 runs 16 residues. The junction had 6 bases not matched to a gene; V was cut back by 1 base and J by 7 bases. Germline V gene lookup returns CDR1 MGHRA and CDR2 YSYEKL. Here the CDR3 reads CASSQARQGAGEKLFF. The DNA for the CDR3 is TGCGCCAGCAGCCAAGCCCGACAGGGGGCTGGTGAAAAACTGTTTTTT.

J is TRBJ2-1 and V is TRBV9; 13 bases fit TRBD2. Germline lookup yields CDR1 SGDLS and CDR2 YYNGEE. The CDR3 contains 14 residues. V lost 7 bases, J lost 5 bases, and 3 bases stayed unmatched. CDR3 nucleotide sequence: TGTGCCAGCGGGGGACTAGCGGGACACAATGAGCAGTTCTTC. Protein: CASGGLAGHNEQFF.

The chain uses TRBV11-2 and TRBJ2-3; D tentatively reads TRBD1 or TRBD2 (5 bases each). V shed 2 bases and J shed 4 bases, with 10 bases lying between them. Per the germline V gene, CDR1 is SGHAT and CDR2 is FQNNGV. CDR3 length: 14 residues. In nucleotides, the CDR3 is TGTGCCAGCAGCTTACAGGGAGCCGCAGATACGCAGTATTTT. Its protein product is CASSLQGAADTQYF.

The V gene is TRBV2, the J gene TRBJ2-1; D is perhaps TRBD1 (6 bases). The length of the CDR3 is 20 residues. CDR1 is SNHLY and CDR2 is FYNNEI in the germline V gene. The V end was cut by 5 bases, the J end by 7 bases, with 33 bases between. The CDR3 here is CASSQRGWGTISDPWNEQFF. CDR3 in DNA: TGTGCCAGCAGTCAGAGGGGGTGGGGAACGATCTCAGACCCTTGGAATGAGCAGTTCTTC.

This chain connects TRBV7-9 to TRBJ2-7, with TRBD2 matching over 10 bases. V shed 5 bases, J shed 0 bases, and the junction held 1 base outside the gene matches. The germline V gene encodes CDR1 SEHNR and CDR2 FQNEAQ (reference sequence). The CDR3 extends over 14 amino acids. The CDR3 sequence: CASSRTSGSYEQYF. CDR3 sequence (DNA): TGTGCCAGCAGCCGGACTAGCGGCTCCTACGAGCAGTACTTC.

CDR3 in DNA: TGTGCCAGCAGCTTCCGGGACGGGGGACAAGAGACCCAGTACTTC. This sequence encodes CASSFRDGGQETQYF. This chain links TRBV5-6 with TRBJ2-5; weak D call: TRBD2 (6 bases). Germline-derived CDR1 and CDR2 are SGHDT and YYEEEE. The CDR3 loop spans 15 amino acids. V lost 2 bases, J lost 2 bases, and 13 bases lay in between.

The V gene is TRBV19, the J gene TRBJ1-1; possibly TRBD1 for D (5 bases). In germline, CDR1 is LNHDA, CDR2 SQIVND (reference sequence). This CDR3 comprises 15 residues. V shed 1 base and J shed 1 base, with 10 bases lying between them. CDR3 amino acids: CASSIGSGQNTEAFF. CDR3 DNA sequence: TGTGCCAGTAGTATAGGGTCAGGACAGAACACTGAAGCTTTCTTT.

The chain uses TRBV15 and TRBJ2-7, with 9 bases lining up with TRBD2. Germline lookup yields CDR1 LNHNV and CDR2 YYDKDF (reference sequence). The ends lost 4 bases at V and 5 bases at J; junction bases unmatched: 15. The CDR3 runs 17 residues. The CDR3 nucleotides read TGTGCCACCAGCAACCCTCATGATAGCGGGAGCTTCGACGAGCAGTACTTC. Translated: CATSNPHDSGSFDEQYF.

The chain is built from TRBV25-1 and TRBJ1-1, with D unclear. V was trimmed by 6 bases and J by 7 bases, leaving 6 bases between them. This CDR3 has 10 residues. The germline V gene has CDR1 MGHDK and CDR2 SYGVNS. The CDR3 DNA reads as TGTGCCAGCAGCTCGGGTGAAGCTTTCTTT. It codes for CASSSGEAFF. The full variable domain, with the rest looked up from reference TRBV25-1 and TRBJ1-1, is EADIYQTPRYLVIGTGKKITLECSQTMGHDKMYWYQQDPGMELHLIHYSYGVNSTEKGDLSSESTVSRIRTEHFPLTLESARPSHTSQYLCASSSGEAFFGQGTRLTVV.

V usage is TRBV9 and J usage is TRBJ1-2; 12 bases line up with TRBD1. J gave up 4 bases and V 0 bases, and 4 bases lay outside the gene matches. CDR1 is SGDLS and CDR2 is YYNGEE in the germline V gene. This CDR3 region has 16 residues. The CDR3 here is CASSVEGDRGPYGYTF. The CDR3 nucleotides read TGTGCCAGCAGCGTAGAGGGGGACAGGGGGCCCTATGGCTACACCTTC.

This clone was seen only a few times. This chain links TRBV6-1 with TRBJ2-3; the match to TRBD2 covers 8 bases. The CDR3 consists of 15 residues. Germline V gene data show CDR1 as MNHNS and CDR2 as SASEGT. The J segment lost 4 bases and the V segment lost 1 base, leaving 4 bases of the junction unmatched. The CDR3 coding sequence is TGTGCCAGCAGTGAAGTCGCGGGGGGACCAGATACGCAGTATTTT. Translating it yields CASSEVAGGPDTQYF.

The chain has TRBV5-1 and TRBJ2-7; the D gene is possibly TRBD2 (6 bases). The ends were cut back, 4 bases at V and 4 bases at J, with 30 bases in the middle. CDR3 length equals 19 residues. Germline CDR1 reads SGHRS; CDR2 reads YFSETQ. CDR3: CASSLHPGGAISLGYEQYF. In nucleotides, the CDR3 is TGCGCCAGCAGCCTTCATCCCGGCGGGGCCATCTCGCTGGGATACGAGCAGTACTTC.

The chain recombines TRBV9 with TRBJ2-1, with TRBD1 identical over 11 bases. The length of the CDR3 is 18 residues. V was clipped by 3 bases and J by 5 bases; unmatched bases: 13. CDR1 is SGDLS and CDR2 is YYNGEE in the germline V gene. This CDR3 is CASSGHRDRGSEDNEQFF. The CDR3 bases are TGTGCCAGCAGCGGACATAGGGACAGGGGGAGTGAGGACAATGAGCAGTTCTTC.

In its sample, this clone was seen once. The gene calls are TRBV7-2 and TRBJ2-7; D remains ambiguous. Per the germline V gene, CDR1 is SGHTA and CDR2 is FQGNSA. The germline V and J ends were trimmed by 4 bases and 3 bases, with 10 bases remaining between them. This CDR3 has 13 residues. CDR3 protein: CASSWGLSYEQYF. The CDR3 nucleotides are TGTGCCAGCAGCTGGGGTCTAAGCTACGAGCAGTACTTC.

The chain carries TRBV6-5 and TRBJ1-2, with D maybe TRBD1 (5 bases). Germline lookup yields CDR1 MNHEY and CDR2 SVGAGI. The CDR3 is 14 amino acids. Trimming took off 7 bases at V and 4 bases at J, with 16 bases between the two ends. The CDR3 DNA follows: TGTGCCAGCACTCCAACAGGACCTCGCTATGGCTACACCTTC. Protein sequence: CASTPTGPRYGYTF.

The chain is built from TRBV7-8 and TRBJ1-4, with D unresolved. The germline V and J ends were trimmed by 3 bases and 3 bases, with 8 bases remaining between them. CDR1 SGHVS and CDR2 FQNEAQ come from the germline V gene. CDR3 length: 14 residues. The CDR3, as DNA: TGTGCCAGCAGCTTCTTGTTTCCTAATGAAAAACTGTTTTTT. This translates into CASSFLFPNEKLFF.

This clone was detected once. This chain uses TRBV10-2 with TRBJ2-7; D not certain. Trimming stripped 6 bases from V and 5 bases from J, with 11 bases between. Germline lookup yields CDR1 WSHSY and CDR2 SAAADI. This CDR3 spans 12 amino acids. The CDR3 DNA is TGCGCCAGCAGAGCGCCGCCGGACGAGCAGTACTTC. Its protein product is CASRAPPDEQYF.

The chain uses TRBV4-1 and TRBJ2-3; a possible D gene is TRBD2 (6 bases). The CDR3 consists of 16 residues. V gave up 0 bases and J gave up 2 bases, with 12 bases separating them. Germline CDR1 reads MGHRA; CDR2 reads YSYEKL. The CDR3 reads CASSQDLGLLTDTQYF. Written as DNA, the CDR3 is TGCGCCAGCAGCCAAGATCTAGGACTACTCACAGATACGCAGTATTTT.

The CDR3 DNA sequence: TGTGCCAGCAGTCAGGGGAGAAACTATGGCTACACCTTC. It encodes CASSQGRNYGYTF. The genes are TRBV13 and TRBJ1-2; D may be TRBD1 (6 bases). The length of the CDR3 is 13 residues. Trimming removed 6 bases from V and 2 bases from J, with 10 bases in between. Germline CDR1 is PRHDT and CDR2 is FYEKMQ (reference sequence).